This TCR beta chain was identified in a study of T-cell memory formation after mild COVID-19. The germline CDR1 and CDR2 sequences are DFQATT and SNEGSKA (reference sequence). This CDR3 region has 13 residues. V lost 6 bases and J 0 bases, leaving 11 bases between the germline ends. TCRdb called the 5' RACE reads again in MiXCR, with one record for every CDR3 protein. Among more than 300,000 distinct CDR3 sequences, roughly 15% were seen once, and the ten largest hold approximately 21%. The sequenced sample was PBMCs or a T cell subset sorted from them (not recorded which). The chain is built from TRBV20-1 and TRBJ1-2; D is possibly TRBD1 (5 bases). This TCR was sampled from a man aged 18 to 29 who had mild COVID-19 (a few samples of this study predate the infection). Cell type and time point are not known. The CDR3 loop reads CSAPGPANYGYTF. CDR3 in DNA: TGCAGTGCACCGGGACCAGCTAACTATGGCTACACCTTC.